Below, 27 T cell receptor beta chains from the same sample are listed, as sequenced in a study of TIL therapy for anti-PD-1-resistant metastatic lung cancer (TCRdb year 2021). Reading the label with the study, this specimen's time point is: pre-treatment sample, taken before nivolumab and TIL therapy. Using bias-controlled multiplex PCR with the immunoSEQ v3 hsTCRB kit, the TCR beta CDR3 regions were amplified from genomic DNA. Not all clones reach the TCRdb copy of this immuneACCESS table, which keeps in-frame sequences only. Checked studies attribute under half of the gap to unresolved V genes and leave the rest unexplained. The sample table holds tens of thousands of clones, of which 86% were seen once. Around 5.1% of the sample is held by the ten biggest clonotypes. This material consisted of blood, taken at baseline. These receptors were collected from a person between 25 and 80 years old with non-small cell lung cancer.

The genes are TRBV11-1 and TRBJ1-5; TRBD1 is a possible D gene (5 bases). CDR1 and CDR2 (germline): SGHAT, FQDESV (reference sequence). This CDR3 spans 13 amino acids. Trimming removed 2 bases at V and 5 bases at J, with 7 bases between. CDR3 region: CASSLMGDQPQHF. The CDR3 nucleotides are TGTGCCAGCAGCTTAATGGGGGATCAGCCCCAGCATTTT.

This clone was detected only once. The J gene is TRBJ2-5, the V gene TRBV5-4, with D possibly called TRBD1 or TRBD2 (7 bases each). Per germline, CDR1 SGHNT and CDR2 YYREEE (reference sequence). V lost 1 base, J lost 1 base, and 11 bases lay in between. CDR3 size: 15 residues. CDR3 protein: CASSLFRGGQETQYF. The CDR3 DNA sequence: TGTGCCAGCAGCTTGTTCAGGGGGGGCCAAGAGACCCAGTACTTC.

This chain connects TRBV2 to TRBJ2-2, with D uncertain. Germline V lookup: CDR1 SNHLY, CDR2 FYNNEI. The CDR3 has 17 amino acids. Trimming took off 6 bases at V and 0 bases at J, with 17 bases between the two ends. The CDR3 sequence: CASRSVGLGANTGELFF. In DNA, the CDR3 is TGTGCCAGCAGGTCCGTAGGGTTGGGCGCGAACACCGGGGAGCTGTTTTTT.

The CDR3 region has the DNA TGTGCCAGTAGTTTGAAGGGGGGGCTCCAGTACTTC. Its translation is CASSLKGGLQYF. The chain couples TRBV19 to TRBJ2-7; a possible D gene is TRBD2 (7 bases). The CDR3 consists of 12 residues. The V end was cut by 5 bases, the J end by 10 bases, with 15 bases between. CDR1 is LNHDA, CDR2 SQIVND, per germline (reference sequence). Full variable domain (rest looked up from reference TRBV19 and TRBJ2-7): DGGITQSPKYLFRKEGQNVTLSCEQNLNHDAMYWYRQDPGQGLRLIYYSQIVNDFQKGDIAEGYSVSREKKESFPLTVTSAQKNPTAFYLCASSLKGGLQYFGPGTRLTVT.

V and J are TRBV19 and TRBJ1-4; D is possibly TRBD1 (6 bases). The CDR3 loop spans 17 amino acids. Germline V gene lookup returns CDR1 LNHDA and CDR2 SQIVND (reference sequence). Trimming shortened V by 0 bases and J by 7 bases, and 18 bases separated the two germline ends. The CDR3 sequence is CASSIDQGTPQSEKLFF. Written as DNA, the CDR3 is TGTGCCAGTAGTATAGACCAGGGGACTCCTCAGAGTGAAAAACTGTTTTTT.

The chain is built from TRBV27 and TRBJ2-1; D possibly corresponds to TRBD1 (7 bases). V was pared by 0 bases and J by 8 bases, with 11 bases between. CDR1 and CDR2 (germline): MNHEY, SMNVEV (reference sequence). The CDR3 length is 14 residues. CDR3 bases: TGTGCCAGCAGTTTATCACAGGGGAGGTATGAGCAGTTCTTC. The encoded protein is CASSLSQGRYEQFF.

The rearrangement links TRBV18 to TRBJ2-7; a weak D match, TRBD1 (6 bases). The CDR3 spans 13 residues. Looked up from germline, CDR1 is KGHSH and CDR2 is LQKENI. Trimming took 5 bases from V and 3 from J, leaving 11 bases between them. The CDR3 region is CASSSTGYYEQYF. The CDR3 DNA reads TGTGCCAGCTCATCAACAGGGTACTACGAGCAGTACTTC. Combining the CDR3 with reference TRBV18 and TRBJ2-7 gives the whole variable domain NAGVMQNPRHLVRRRGQEARLRCSPMKGHSHVYWYRQLPEEGLKFMVYLQKENIIDESGMPKERFSAEFPKEGPSILRIQQVVRGDSAAYFCASSSTGYYEQYFGPGTRLTVT.

This clone was recorded once. DNA for the CDR3: TGTGCCAGCAGCTTGTGGGGCGGGCAATCTGGAAACACCATATATTTT. As protein: CASSLWGGQSGNTIYF. This chain joins TRBV7-2 and TRBJ1-3; TRBD1 might be the D (5 bases). V lost 3 bases, J lost 1 base, and 13 bases lay in between. The V gene's germline CDR1 is SGHTA and CDR2 FQGNSA. The CDR3 is 16 residues long.

The DNA for the CDR3 is TGTGCCACCAGCAGAGAGGGGAGAGATACGCAGTATTTT. Translated: CATSREGRDTQYF. V gene TRBV15 combines with J gene TRBJ2-3; the D gene is possibly TRBD2 (5 bases). Trimming took off 0 bases at V and 5 bases at J, with 6 bases between the two ends. The CDR3 has 13 amino acids. In germline, CDR1 is LNHNV, CDR2 YYDKDF (reference sequence).

The chain uses TRBV28 and TRBJ2-7, with D possibly matching TRBD2 (6 bases). V dropped 1 base and J dropped 6 bases, with 13 bases sitting between them. Per the germline V gene, CDR1 is MDHEN and CDR2 is SYDVKM. The length of the CDR3 is 14 residues. The CDR3 reads CASSLSVGSGEQYF. In DNA, the CDR3 is TGTGCCAGCAGTTTATCAGTCGGGAGCGGCGAGCAGTACTTC.

This clone has a handful of counts. The chain couples TRBV9 to TRBJ2-7, with a tentative D call TRBD2 (6 bases). CDR1 is SGDLS, CDR2 YYNGEE, per germline. The CDR3 is made up of 15 amino acids. V was clipped by 0 bases and J by 2 bases, with 12 bases between them. CDR3 in amino acids: CASSVEGSGAYEQYF. CDR3 coding DNA: TGTGCCAGCAGCGTAGAGGGTAGCGGAGCCTACGAGCAGTACTTC.

This chain joins TRBV30 and TRBJ1-3; 7 bases line up with TRBD1. Germline V gene sequence: CDR1 GTSNPN, CDR2 SVGIG (reference sequence). The trim removed 3 bases at V and 0 bases at J, leaving 8 bases unmatched. This CDR3 region has 16 residues. As DNA, the CDR3 is TGTGCCTGGAGCCACATTTCAGGGGGCTCTGGAAACACCATATATTTT. Protein product: CAWSHISGGSGNTIYF.

The genes are TRBV24-1 and TRBJ2-2; possibly TRBD1 for D (6 bases). CDR3 length: 15 amino acids. Germline V gene sequence: CDR1 KGHDR, CDR2 SFDVKD. V was trimmed by 1 base and J by 1 base, leaving 6 bases between them. CDR3 nucleotides: TGTGCCACCAGTGATTTCAGGGGGAACACCGGGGAGCTGTTTTTT. Its translation is CATSDFRGNTGELFF.

As concerns this clone: Additional DNA sequences in this sample encode the identical CDR3. V gene TRBV28 combines with J gene TRBJ1-1; D is perhaps TRBD1 (5 bases). Germline values: CDR1 MDHEN, CDR2 SYDVKM. V lost 2 bases, J lost 1 base, and 5 bases lay in between. The CDR3 contains 13 residues. Written as DNA, the CDR3 is TGTGCCAGCAGTTTACAGGGGAACACTGAAGCTTTCTTT. It specifies CASSLQGNTEAFF. The full variable domain, rest sourced from reference TRBV28 and TRBJ1-1, is DVKVTQSSRYLVKRTGEKVFLECVQDMDHENMFWYRQDPGLGLRLIYFSYDVKMKEKGDIPEGYSVSREKKERFSLILESASTNQTSMYLCASSLQGNTEAFFGQGTRLTVV.

This clone was found once. This chain links TRBV29-1 with TRBJ1-1, with D possibly matching TRBD1 (5 bases). CDR3 size: 13 residues. Trimming left V 2 bases short and J 11 bases short, with 18 bases between. Germline values: CDR1 SQVTM, CDR2 ANQGSEA. CDR3 protein: CSVEFIVPGLAFF. The CDR3 DNA is TGCAGCGTTGAATTCATCGTGCCGGGACTGGCTTTCTTT.

The chain joins TRBV19 to TRBJ2-7; D perhaps matches TRBD1 (6 bases). The CDR3 consists of 14 residues. Per the germline V gene, CDR1 is LNHDA and CDR2 is SQIVND (reference sequence). V lost 6 bases, J lost 7 bases, and 19 bases lay in between. CDR3 loop: CASRPQGIGLEQYF. DNA for the CDR3: TGTGCCAGTAGACCACAGGGAATCGGTTTGGAGCAGTACTTC. The variable domain in full, completed from reference TRBV19 and TRBJ2-7, reads DGGITQSPKYLFRKEGQNVTLSCEQNLNHDAMYWYRQDPGQGLRLIYYSQIVNDFQKGDIAEGYSVSREKKESFPLTVTSAQKNPTAFYLCASRPQGIGLEQYFGPGTRLTVT.

The chain joins TRBV11-3 to TRBJ1-1; D is unclear. The CDR3 runs to 13 residues. CDR1 SGHNT and CDR2 YENEEA come from the germline V gene. V lost 0 bases to trimming and J lost 0 bases, with 2 bases between them. In DNA form, the CDR3 reads TGTGCCAGCAGCTTAGACGTGAACACTGAAGCTTTCTTT. Its protein is CASSLDVNTEAFF.

The chain joins TRBV3-1 (or the pseudogene TRBV3-2) to TRBJ2-2; 7 bases agree with TRBD2. After removal of 1 base from V and 7 bases from J, the junction contained 15 bases not matched to a gene. The CDR3 runs 18 residues. Germline CDR1 is LGHDT and CDR2 is YNNKEL (reference sequence). CDR3 amino acids: CASSQGGRALTGSGELFF. The CDR3 nucleotides are TGTGCCAGCAGCCAAGGTGGGAGGGCTCTCACCGGGAGCGGGGAGCTGTTTTTT.

This chain connects TRBV19 to TRBJ2-7; 9 bases are a match to TRBD1. The CDR3 spans 15 residues. V lost 5 bases and J lost 6; bases outside the gene matches: 11. CDR1 is LNHDA and CDR2 is SQIVND in the germline V gene (reference sequence). The CDR3, as DNA: TGTGCCAGTAGTTCCCACAGGGGGCCCCCTGGCGAGCAGTACTTC. It specifies CASSSHRGPPGEQYF.

As concerns this clone: Other DNA sequences from this sample encode an identical CDR3 as well. V gene TRBV30 combines with J gene TRBJ1-5; 7 nucleotides agree with TRBD1. The V and J ends lost 3 bases and 4 bases, in that order; junction bases with no gene match: 6. The CDR3 contains 14 residues. Germline V CDR1 and CDR2: GTSNPN, SVGIG (reference sequence). The CDR3 loop reads CAWSEGTVNQPQHF. As DNA, the CDR3 is TGTGCCTGGAGCGAAGGGACAGTGAATCAGCCCCAGCATTTT.

The V and J genes are TRBV28 and TRBJ1-6, with a weak D call TRBD1 (5 bases). Germline CDR1 is MDHEN and CDR2 is SYDVKM. CDR3 length: 14 amino acids. The V end was cut by 5 bases, the J end by 10 bases, with 15 bases between. DNA of the CDR3: TGTGCCAGCAGTCCCCAGGGCGTCCAATCACCCCTCCACTTT. As protein: CASSPQGVQSPLHF.

The table lists this clone with a few counts. The chain combines TRBV24-1 with TRBJ2-2, with D unclear. This CDR3 has 11 residues. Germline V lookup: CDR1 KGHDR, CDR2 SFDVKD. V was cut by 5 bases and J by 8 bases, with 5 bases left in between. The CDR3 sequence: CATSVSGELFF. CDR3 coding DNA: TGTGCCACCAGTGTCTCGGGGGAGCTGTTTTTT.

The rearrangement joins TRBV25-1 to TRBJ1-1, with no clear D. CDR3 length equals 14 residues. Germline V lookup: CDR1 MGHDK, CDR2 SYGVNS. Deletions cut 3 bases from V and 1 base from J, with 9 bases between. CDR3 loop: CASSETWENTEAFF. The CDR3 DNA is TGTGCCAGCAGTGAGACTTGGGAGAACACTGAAGCTTTCTTT.

The gene calls are TRBV6-5 and TRBJ2-6, with unresolved D. Per germline, CDR1 MNHEY and CDR2 SVGAGI. This CDR3 is built from 13 residues. V was pared by 6 bases and J by 1 base, with 4 bases between. The CDR3: CASRVSGANVLTF. The CDR3 nucleotides read TGTGCCAGCAGGGTTTCTGGGGCCAACGTCCTGACTTTC.

V gene TRBV28 combines with J gene TRBJ2-5; possible D gene TRBD1, 5 bases. CDR1 and CDR2 from the germline V gene are MDHEN and SYDVKM. The CDR3 loop spans 13 amino acids. Trimming removed 3 bases from V and 5 bases from J, with 10 bases in between. The CDR3 loop is CASSFPGRETQYF. CDR3 in DNA: TGTGCCAGCAGTTTCCCAGGGCGGGAGACCCAGTACTTC.

This clone was picked up one time. This chain links TRBV13 with TRBJ2-1; TRBD2 agrees at 11 bases. The V gene's germline CDR1 is PRHDT and CDR2 FYEKMQ (reference sequence). This CDR3 has 14 residues. The V and J ends lost 5 bases and 9 bases, in that order; junction bases with no gene match: 6. CDR3 sequence reads: CASSRRLAGIEQFF. The CDR3 nucleotides read TGTGCCAGCAGCCGTCGACTAGCGGGAATTGAGCAGTTCTTC.

A remark on this clone: One end of the junction varies from germline; a read error may be responsible. This chain links TRBV7-2 with TRBJ2-7, with TRBD1 matching 8 bases. CDR3 length: 14 amino acids. The germline V gene has CDR1 SGHTA and CDR2 FQGNSA. CDR3 sequence (DNA): TGTGCCGGCAGCAGACAGGGGATTTCCTACGAGCAGTACTTC. Amino acids: CAGSRQGISYEQYF.